The 29 T cell receptor beta chains listed next were all sequenced from one sample in a study of cytomegalovirus exposure and HLA in healthy donors. PCR involved 60 Vbeta and 13 Jbeta primers. The assay was immunoSEQ multiplex PCR, and TCRdb's table has in-frame clones only and misses some. Of tens of thousands of clones in the sample, roughly 90% were seen once. The specimen was PBMCs. The source of these receptors is a woman younger than 35 in good health and CMV-seronegative.

The chain links TRBV5-1 to TRBJ2-3; the D gene is possibly TRBD2 (6 bases). Germline V CDR1 and CDR2: SGHRS, YFSETQ. The CDR3 has 15 residues. V lost 4 bases and J lost 0, with 12 bases in between. The CDR3 DNA sequence: TGCGCCAGCAGCGCTGCCGGGACTAGCACAGATACGCAGTATTTT. This encodes CASSAAGTSTDTQYF.

This chain links TRBV5-1 with TRBJ1-5; D ambiguous. Looked up from germline, CDR1 is SGHRS and CDR2 is YFSETQ. This CDR3 spans 14 amino acids. V was shortened by 0 bases and J by 6 bases, with 10 bases between the two germline ends. The CDR3 reads CASSLVSGSQPQHF. CDR3 in DNA: TGCGCCAGCAGCTTGGTGTCGGGTTCTCAGCCCCAGCATTTT.

The chain carries TRBV5-1 and TRBJ1-2, with D perhaps matching TRBD1 (5 bases). The CDR3 consists of 14 residues. Germline CDR1 is SGHRS and CDR2 is YFSETQ. Between the trimmed V and J ends, which lost 4 bases and 0 bases, there was a span of 10 bases. As DNA, the CDR3 is TGCGCCAGCAGCGGCGGGACGTCTAACTATGGCTACACCTTC. Its translation: CASSGGTSNYGYTF. Complete variable domain (other parts from reference TRBV5-1 and TRBJ1-2): KAGVTQTPRYLIKTRGQQVTLSCSPISGHRSVSWYQQTPGQGLQFLFEYFSETQRNKGNFPGRFSGRQFSNSRSEMNVSTLELGDSALYLCASSGGTSNYGYTFGSGTRLTVV.

The chain has TRBV7-2 and TRBJ2-1; 10 bases agree with TRBD2. With V trimmed by 5 bases and J by 4 bases, 8 bases remained unmatched. The germline CDR1 and CDR2 sequences are SGHTA and FQGNSA. The CDR3 spans 16 residues. This CDR3 reads CASSLSGLAVYNEQFF. The CDR3 nucleotides read TGTGCCAGCAGCCTATCCGGACTAGCGGTATACAATGAGCAGTTCTTC.

The V call is TRBV27, the J call TRBJ2-7; possibly TRBD2 for D (5 bases). Germline assignment: CDR1 MNHEY and CDR2 SMNVEV (reference sequence). Trimming removed 3 bases at V and 0 bases at J, with 12 bases between. This CDR3 has 15 residues. Here the CDR3 DNA reads TGTGCCAGCAGTTTCCGCGGGCTGAGCTCCTACGAGCAGTACTTC. Protein sequence: CASSFRGLSSYEQYF.

The chain combines TRBV5-1 with TRBJ2-3, with 8 positions matching TRBD2. Germline V gene lookup returns CDR1 SGHRS and CDR2 YFSETQ. This CDR3 comprises 16 residues. Unmatched junction bases numbered 10, after V lost 4 bases and J lost 3 bases. CDR3 DNA: TGCGCCAGCAGCCGGGAACTAGCGGAAGGGACAGATACGCAGTATTTT. Translated: CASSRELAEGTDTQYF. The variable domain in full, with the rest retrieved from reference TRBV5-1 and TRBJ2-3, is KAGVTQTPRYLIKTRGQQVTLSCSPISGHRSVSWYQQTPGQGLQFLFEYFSETQRNKGNFPGRFSGRQFSNSRSEMNVSTLELGDSALYLCASSRELAEGTDTQYFGPGTRLTVL.

This chain uses TRBV29-1 with TRBJ1-3; TRBD1 is a possible D gene (6 bases). Trimming removed 4 bases at V and 0 bases at J, with 7 bases between. Germline loops: CDR1 SQVTM, CDR2 ANQGSEA. The CDR3 has 13 amino acids. The CDR3 loop is CSVGTVSGNTIYF. The CDR3 coding sequence is TGCAGCGTTGGGACAGTCTCTGGAAACACCATATATTTT.

This rearrangement joins TRBV4-1 to TRBJ2-1; 11 nucleotides line up with TRBD2. The CDR3 has 18 amino acids. Germline V gene data show CDR1 as MGHRA and CDR2 as YSYEKL. V lost 4 bases, J lost 4 bases, and 12 bases stayed unmatched. The CDR3 DNA follows: TGCGCCAGCAGCCGGACAGGGTCTAGCGGGAGGAGTTACAATGAGCAGTTCTTC. Translating it yields CASSRTGSSGRSYNEQFF.

The chain couples TRBV6-5 to TRBJ2-7; 7 bases line up with TRBD1. The CDR3 consists of 14 residues. J gave up 4 bases and V 2 bases, and 5 bases lay outside the gene matches. The germline CDR1 and CDR2 sequences are MNHEY and SVGAGI. The CDR3 loop reads CASSYRPQGYEQYF. As DNA, the CDR3 is TGTGCCAGCAGTTACCGACCACAGGGGTACGAGCAGTACTTC.

The chain recombines TRBV4-2 with TRBJ2-1; TRBD2 aligns across 9 bases. CDR3 length: 15 residues. V trimming: 1 base; J trimming: 7 bases; junction bases outside the gene matches: 5. Germline assignment: CDR1 LGHNA and CDR2 YNFKEQ. CDR3 amino acids: CASSQGLAEANEQFF. The CDR3 region has the DNA TGTGCCAGCAGCCAAGGACTAGCGGAGGCAAATGAGCAGTTCTTC.

The genes are TRBV7-9 and TRBJ1-1, with D hard to call. V shed 1 base and J shed 0 bases, with 12 bases lying between them. The CDR3 totals 16 residues. The germline V gene encodes CDR1 SEHNR and CDR2 FQNEAQ (reference sequence). The CDR3 is CASSLGLRMVNTEAFF. As DNA, the CDR3 is TGTGCCAGCAGCTTAGGTCTGAGAATGGTGAACACTGAAGCTTTCTTT.

This chain uses TRBV27 with TRBJ2-7, with 8 positions matching TRBD1. Germline CDR1 is MNHEY and CDR2 is SMNVEV (reference sequence). With 5 bases clipped from V and 5 bases from J, the junction kept 14 bases outside the gene matches. The CDR3 is made up of 16 amino acids. The CDR3 loop reads CASSPLGTGTFHEQYF. In nucleotides, the CDR3 is TGTGCCAGCAGTCCACTCGGGACAGGAACTTTTCACGAGCAGTACTTC.

The CDR3 DNA follows: TGTGCCAGCAGCTTGAGGGACAGACTATACGAGCAGTACTTC. Its translation: CASSLRDRLYEQYF. The rearrangement links TRBV7-2 to TRBJ2-7; 7 positions agree with TRBD1. Germline values: CDR1 SGHTA, CDR2 FQGNSA. V dropped 3 bases and J dropped 4; count of bases not matched to a gene: 6. The CDR3 covers 14 residues.

The CDR3 spells CATSRDMGGTGEDEQYF. The CDR3 DNA is TGTGCCACCAGCAGAGATATGGGGGGAACAGGGGAAGACGAGCAGTACTTC. J is TRBJ2-7 and V is TRBV15; possible D gene TRBD1, 7 bases. This CDR3 has 17 residues. Trimming removed 0 bases at V and 5 bases at J, with 20 bases between. CDR1 LNHNV and CDR2 YYDKDF come from the germline V gene (reference sequence).

This sequence joins TRBV19 and TRBJ1-1; 7 bases fit TRBD1. Germline values: CDR1 LNHDA, CDR2 SQIVND (reference sequence). The V gene end was trimmed by 10 bases and the J gene end by 3 bases; junction bases not matched to a gene: 8. CDR3 size: 13 residues. As DNA, the CDR3 is TGTGCCACTTCTGGGACAGCTGACACTGAAGCTTTCTTT. Translating gives CATSGTADTEAFF.

The chain is built from TRBV19 and TRBJ1-5; D may be TRBD1 (5 bases). The CDR3 has 15 residues. In germline, CDR1 is LNHDA, CDR2 SQIVND (reference sequence). The ends were cut back, 3 bases at V and 4 bases at J, with 13 bases in the middle. The CDR3 is CASSMRGYSNQPQHF. The CDR3 nucleotides read TGTGCCAGTAGTATGCGGGGGTATTCTAATCAGCCCCAGCATTTT. The full variable domain, rest sourced from reference TRBV19 and TRBJ1-5, is DGGITQSPKYLFRKEGQNVTLSCEQNLNHDAMYWYRQDPGQGLRLIYYSQIVNDFQKGDIAEGYSVSREKKESFPLTVTSAQKNPTAFYLCASSMRGYSNQPQHFGDGTRLSIL.

The chain links TRBV15 to TRBJ2-1; 8 nucleotides match TRBD2. This CDR3 has 18 amino acids. After removal of 4 bases from V and 4 bases from J, the junction contained 15 bases not matched to a gene. CDR1 is LNHNV, CDR2 YYDKDF, per germline (reference sequence). CDR3 nucleotide sequence: TGTGCCACCAGCAAAAGGTCCGTAGGAGCGGGAGTGTACAATGAGCAGTTCTTC. This sequence encodes CATSKRSVGAGVYNEQFF.

The V and J genes are TRBV15 and TRBJ2-3; no definite D call. The CDR3 contains 13 residues. V was cut by 0 bases and J by 4 bases, with 5 bases left in between. Germline CDR1 reads LNHNV; CDR2 reads YYDKDF (reference sequence). CDR3 DNA: TGTGCCACCAGCAGAGATCGAGCAGATACGCAGTATTTT. It translates to CATSRDRADTQYF.

V gene TRBV28 combines with J gene TRBJ2-7, with TRBD2 as a possible D gene (6 bases). Germline CDR1 reads MDHEN; CDR2 reads SYDVKM. Trimming removed 7 bases from V and 0 bases from J, with 13 bases in between. The CDR3 runs 14 residues. CDR3 nucleotide sequence: TGTGCCAGCACGGGGCGGGAACTCTCCTACGAGCAGTACTTC. Its translation is CASTGRELSYEQYF.

This clone was seen a few times. Here the CDR3 DNA reads TGTGCCAGCAGCTTAGAGAGAGCGCCTCAAGAGCAGTACTTC. Translation gives CASSLERAPQEQYF. The V and J genes are TRBV7-9 and TRBJ2-7; D is uncertain. Trimming shortened V by 1 base and J by 7 bases, and 14 bases separated the two germline ends. This CDR3 is 14 amino acids long. Germline CDR1 is SEHNR and CDR2 is FQNEAQ (reference sequence).

The rearrangement joins TRBV10-2 to TRBJ2-1; D might be TRBD2 (6 bases). The ends were cut back, 10 bases at V and 15 bases at J, with 34 bases in the middle. The germline V gene has CDR1 WSHSY and CDR2 SAAADI. There are 16 residues in the CDR3. The CDR3 here is CATLNGELPGLGMRFF. The CDR3 coding sequence is TGCGCCACCCTTAACGGTGAACTACCGGGACTCGGTATGAGGTTCTTC.

Note on this clone: The junction differs from germline at one of its ends, possibly a read error. This sequence joins TRBV7-9 and TRBJ2-1; tentatively, D is TRBD1 (6 bases). Germline loops: CDR1 SEHNR, CDR2 FQNEAQ (reference sequence). This CDR3 is 12 amino acids long. CDR3 in DNA: TGTTCCAGCAGCGCAAACAGGGCTGAGCAGTTCTTC. Residues: CSSSANRAEQFF.

The V gene is TRBV7-9, the J gene TRBJ1-2; 10 nucleotides line up with TRBD1. The germline V gene has CDR1 SEHNR and CDR2 FQNEAQ (reference sequence). The CDR3 is made up of 16 amino acids. V lost 3 bases and J lost 7; bases outside the gene matches: 11. The CDR3 sequence: CASSFNSGTGVGGYTF. CDR3 sequence (DNA): TGTGCCAGCAGCTTTAACTCCGGGACAGGGGTTGGTGGCTACACCTTC. Full variable domain (missing parts from reference TRBV7-9 and TRBJ1-2): DTGVSQNPRHKITKRGQNVTFRCDPISEHNRLYWYRQTLGQGPEFLTYFQNEAQLEKSRLLSDRFSAERPKGSFSTLEIQRTEQGDSAMYLCASSFNSGTGVGGYTFGSGTRLTVV.

The chain couples TRBV19 to TRBJ1-5; 9 positions match TRBD1. CDR3 length: 15 residues. The germline gives CDR1 LNHDA, CDR2 SQIVND (reference sequence). Trimming removed 2 bases from V and 7 bases from J; junction bases left unmatched: 6. The CDR3 DNA sequence: TGTGCCAGTAGTATACCGGGACAGGGAGGGCAGCCCCAGCATTTT. Translating it yields CASSIPGQGGQPQHF.

The chain couples TRBV18 to TRBJ2-2; D is undetermined. V was pared by 2 bases and J by 0 bases, with 7 bases between. Germline V gene data show CDR1 as KGHSH and CDR2 as LQKENI. The CDR3 is 15 residues long. This CDR3 reads CASSPFETNTGELFF. The CDR3 DNA sequence: TGTGCCAGCTCACCATTTGAGACGAACACCGGGGAGCTGTTTTTT.

J is TRBJ2-7 and V is TRBV18; the match to TRBD2 covers 11 bases. The germline gives CDR1 KGHSH, CDR2 LQKENI. The CDR3 runs 15 residues. The V and J ends lost 2 bases and 5 bases, in that order; junction bases with no gene match: 5. The CDR3, as DNA: TGTGCCAGCTCACCAACGCTAGCGGGAGGCGACGAGCAGTACTTC. It specifies CASSPTLAGGDEQYF.

The chain employs TRBV9 and TRBJ1-3; TRBD1 matches 7 bases. Losses at the gene ends were 4 bases for V and 3 bases for J; bases not matched to a gene: 7. The length of the CDR3 is 15 residues. CDR1 is SGDLS, CDR2 YYNGEE, per germline. CDR3 nucleotide sequence: TGTGCCAGCAGCACCAACAGGGGAGGTGGAAACACCATATATTTT. As protein: CASSTNRGGGNTIYF.

The DNA of the CDR3 is TGTGCCAGCAGCTTCAGGGGGCCCTACGAGCAGTACTTC. Its translation is CASSFRGPYEQYF. V usage is TRBV5-6 and J usage is TRBJ2-7; 8 bases fit TRBD1. The CDR3 is 13 amino acids. After removal of 2 bases from V and 2 bases from J, the junction contained 0 bases not matched to a gene. CDR1 and CDR2 (germline): SGHDT, YYEEEE.

This clone was seen only once. J is TRBJ1-2 and V is TRBV6-5; D gene ambiguous. The germline V and J ends were trimmed by 6 bases and 6 bases, with 14 bases remaining between them. The CDR3 sequence is 13 residues long. The germline V gene encodes CDR1 MNHEY and CDR2 SVGAGI. CDR3 coding DNA: TGTGCCAGCAGCCGCGCGGTCGGGGATGGCTACACCTTC. Encoded protein: CASSRAVGDGYTF.